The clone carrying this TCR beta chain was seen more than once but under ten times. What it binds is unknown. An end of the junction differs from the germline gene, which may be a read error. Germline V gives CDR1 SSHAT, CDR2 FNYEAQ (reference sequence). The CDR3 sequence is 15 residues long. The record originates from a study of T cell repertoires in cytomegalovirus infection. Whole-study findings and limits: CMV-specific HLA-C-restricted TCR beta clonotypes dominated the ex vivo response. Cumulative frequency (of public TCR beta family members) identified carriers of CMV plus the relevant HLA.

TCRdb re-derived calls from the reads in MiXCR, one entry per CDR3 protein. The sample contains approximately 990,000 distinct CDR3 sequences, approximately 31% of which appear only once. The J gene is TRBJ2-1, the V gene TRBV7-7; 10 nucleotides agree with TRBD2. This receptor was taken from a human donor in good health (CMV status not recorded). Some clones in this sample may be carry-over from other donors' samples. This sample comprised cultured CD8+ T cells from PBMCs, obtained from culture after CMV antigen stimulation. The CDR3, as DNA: TGTGCTAGCAGCTTAAGCGGGGGGGAATACAATGAGCAGTTCTTC. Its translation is CASSLSGGEYNEQFF.